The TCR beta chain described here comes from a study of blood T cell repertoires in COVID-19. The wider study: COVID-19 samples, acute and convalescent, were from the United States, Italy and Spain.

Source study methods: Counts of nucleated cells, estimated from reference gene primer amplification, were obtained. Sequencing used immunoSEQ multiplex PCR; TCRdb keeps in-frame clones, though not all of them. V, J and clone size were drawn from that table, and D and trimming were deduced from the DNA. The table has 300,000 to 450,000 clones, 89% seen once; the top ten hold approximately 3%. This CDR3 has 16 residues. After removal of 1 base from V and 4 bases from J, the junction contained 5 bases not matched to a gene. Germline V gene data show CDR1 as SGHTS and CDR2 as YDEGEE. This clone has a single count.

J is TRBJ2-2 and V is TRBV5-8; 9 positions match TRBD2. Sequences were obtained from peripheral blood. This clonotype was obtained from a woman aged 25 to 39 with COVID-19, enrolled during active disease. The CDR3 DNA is TGTGCCAGCAGCTTGTCCCTAGCGGGGCCCACCGGGGAGCTGTTTTTT. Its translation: CASSLSLAGPTGELFF. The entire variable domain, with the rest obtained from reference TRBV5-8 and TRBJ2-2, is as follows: EAGVTQSPTHLIKTRGQQATLRCSPISGHTSVYWYQQALGLGLQFLLWYDEGEERNRGNFPPRFSGRQFPNYSSELNVNALELEDSALYLCASSLSLAGPTGELFFGEGSRLTVL.